This TCR beta chain is from a study of radiotherapy plus CTLA-4 blockade in lung cancer. Study overall: Disease control was achieved by over 30% of patients, and objective responses by 15% to 20%.

The germline V gene encodes CDR1 WSHSY and CDR2 SAAADI. This CDR3 is 14 amino acids long. V was shortened by 5 bases and J by 2 bases, with 12 bases between the two germline ends. Clones were read by immunoSEQ multiplex PCR, and TCRdb kept only the in-frame ones, dropping some. The data contain tens of thousands of clones, around 77% of them singletons. Findings of the study overall: Early blood T cell clone dynamics, with interferon-beta, were reported to best predict response. Subsequent to radiotherapy plus ipilimumab, tumor-derived TCR clones underwent expansion in blood.

Participants had chemo-refractory metastatic non-small-cell lung cancer and were treated with focal radiation plus ipilimumab CTLA-4 blockade. Points on this clone: The target antigen is unknown.

The chain recombines TRBV10-2 with TRBJ1-2, with D possibly matching TRBD1 (6 bases). This clonotype was sampled from a human donor with non-small cell lung cancer whose response to radiotherapy plus ipilimumab could not be evaluated. Some clones in this sample may be carry-over from other donors' samples. Sequenced material: peripheral blood, taken from a patient treated with radiotherapy plus ipilimumab. The CDR3 DNA reads TGCGCCAGCAGTCCCGACAGGTGGAACTATGGCTACACCTTC. The encoded protein is CASSPDRWNYGYTF.